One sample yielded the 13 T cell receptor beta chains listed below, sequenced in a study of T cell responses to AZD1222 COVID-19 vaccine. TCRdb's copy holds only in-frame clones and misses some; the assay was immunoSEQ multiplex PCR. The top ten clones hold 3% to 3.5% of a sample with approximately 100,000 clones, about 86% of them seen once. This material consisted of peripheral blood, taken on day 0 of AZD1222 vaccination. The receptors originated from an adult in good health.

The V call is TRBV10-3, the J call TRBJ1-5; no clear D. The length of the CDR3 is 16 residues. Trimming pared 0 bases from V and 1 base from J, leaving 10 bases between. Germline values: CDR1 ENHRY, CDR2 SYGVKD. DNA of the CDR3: TGTGCCATCAGTGAGTCGGAGGTTAGGAGCAATCAGCCCCAGCATTTT. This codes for CAISESEVRSNQPQHF.

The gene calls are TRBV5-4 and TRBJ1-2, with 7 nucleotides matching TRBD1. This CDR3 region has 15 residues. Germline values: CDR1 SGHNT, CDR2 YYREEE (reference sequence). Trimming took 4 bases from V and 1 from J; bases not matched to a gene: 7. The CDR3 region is CASSIDRENNYGYTF. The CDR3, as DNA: TGTGCCAGCAGCATCGACAGGGAGAATAACTATGGCTACACCTTC.

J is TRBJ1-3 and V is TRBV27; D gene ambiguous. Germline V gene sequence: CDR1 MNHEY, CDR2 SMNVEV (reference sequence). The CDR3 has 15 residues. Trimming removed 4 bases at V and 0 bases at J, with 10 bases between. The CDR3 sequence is CASSSDGYSGNTIYF. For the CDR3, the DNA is TGTGCCAGCAGTTCCGACGGGTACTCTGGAAACACCATATATTTT.

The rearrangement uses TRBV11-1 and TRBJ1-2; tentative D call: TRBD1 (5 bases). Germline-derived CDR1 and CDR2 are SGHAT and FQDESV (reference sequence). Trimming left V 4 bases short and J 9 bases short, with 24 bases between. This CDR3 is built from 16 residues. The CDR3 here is CASSSTTGTGVMRYTF. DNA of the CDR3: TGTGCCAGCAGCTCCACCACCGGGACGGGAGTTATGCGCTACACCTTC.

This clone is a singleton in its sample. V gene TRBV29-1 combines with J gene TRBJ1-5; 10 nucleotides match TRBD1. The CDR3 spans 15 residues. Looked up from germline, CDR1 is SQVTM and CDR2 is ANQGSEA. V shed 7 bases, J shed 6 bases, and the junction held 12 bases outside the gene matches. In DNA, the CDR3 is TGCAGCGCTATCCTGACAGGGGGCCGGAGTCAGCCCCAGCATTTT. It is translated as CSAILTGGRSQPQHF.

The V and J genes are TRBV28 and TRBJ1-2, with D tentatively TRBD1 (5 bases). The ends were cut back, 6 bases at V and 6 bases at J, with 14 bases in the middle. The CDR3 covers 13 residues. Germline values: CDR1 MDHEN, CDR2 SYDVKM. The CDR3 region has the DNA TGTGCCAGCAGCTTAGTCCAGGACAATGGCTACACCTTC. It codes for CASSLVQDNGYTF.

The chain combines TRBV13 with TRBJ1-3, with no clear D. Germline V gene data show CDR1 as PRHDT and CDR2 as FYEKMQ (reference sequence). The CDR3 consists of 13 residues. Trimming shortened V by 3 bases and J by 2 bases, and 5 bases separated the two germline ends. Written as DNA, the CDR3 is TGTGCCAGCAGCTTTGGGGCTGGAAACACCATATATTTT. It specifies CASSFGAGNTIYF.

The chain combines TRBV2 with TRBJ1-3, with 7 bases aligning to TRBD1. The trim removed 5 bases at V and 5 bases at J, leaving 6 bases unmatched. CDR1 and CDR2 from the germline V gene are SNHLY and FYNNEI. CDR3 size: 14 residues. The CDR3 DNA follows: TGTGCCAGCAGTAACAGGGGCTCGCGAAACACCATATATTTT. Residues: CASSNRGSRNTIYF.

As DNA, the CDR3 is TGTGCCAGCAGTGAAGTCAGGGGGGACACTGAAGCTTTCTTT. Its protein is CASSEVRGDTEAFF. The gene calls are TRBV2 and TRBJ1-1, with 7 nucleotides matching TRBD1. Germline CDR1 SNHLY, CDR2 FYNNEI. This CDR3 is built from 14 residues. J lost 3 bases, V lost 1 base, and 2 bases had no gene match.

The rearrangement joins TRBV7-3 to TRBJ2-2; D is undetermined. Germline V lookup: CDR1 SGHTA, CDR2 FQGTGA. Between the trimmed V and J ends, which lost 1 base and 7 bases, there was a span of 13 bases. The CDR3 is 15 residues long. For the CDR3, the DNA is TGTGCCAGCAGCTTAATTGCATCCGGGCGCGGGGAGCTGTTTTTT. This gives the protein CASSLIASGRGELFF.

This chain's CDR3 is CASSFRGGHQPQHF. As DNA, the CDR3 is TGTGCCAGCAGTTTCCGGGGGGGACATCAGCCCCAGCATTTT. J is TRBJ1-5 and V is TRBV27, with D possibly being TRBD1 (5 bases). CDR1 MNHEY and CDR2 SMNVEV come from the germline V gene (reference sequence). V was pared by 3 bases and J by 5 bases, with 11 bases between. The CDR3 sequence is 14 residues long.

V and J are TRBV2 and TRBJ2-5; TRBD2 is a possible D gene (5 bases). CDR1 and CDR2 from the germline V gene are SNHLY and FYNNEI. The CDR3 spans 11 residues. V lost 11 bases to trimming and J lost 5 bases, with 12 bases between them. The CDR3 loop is CAGAWRETQYF. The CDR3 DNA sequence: TGTGCCGGCGCATGGAGGGAGACCCAGTACTTC.

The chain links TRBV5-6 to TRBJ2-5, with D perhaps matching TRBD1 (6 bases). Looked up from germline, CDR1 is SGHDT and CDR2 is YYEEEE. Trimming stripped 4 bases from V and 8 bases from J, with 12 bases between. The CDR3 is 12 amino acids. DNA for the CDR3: TGTGCCAGCAGCGTGGACAGTAGAACCCAGTACTTC. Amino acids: CASSVDSRTQYF.